The clone carrying this TCR beta chain was observed a few times. What it recognizes is unknown. TCRdb reanalysed the 5' RACE reads using MiXCR and keeps one entry per CDR3 protein. Of under 300,000 distinct CDR3 sequences in the sample, 15% to 20% were seen once. The CDR3 covers 14 residues. Germline CDR1 is MNHEY and CDR2 is SVGAGI. Trimming cost V 6 bases and J 6 bases; bases outside gene matches: 7. The entry originates in a study of T-cell memory formation after mild COVID-19. About the research overall: TCR clusters showed largely donor specificity.

Whole-study findings and limits: Clones which contracted sat mainly in CM and EM if CD4+, and in EMRA if CD8+. Pre-infection memory held some responding clones, suggesting pre-existing cross-reactive T cells responded. Clones that shrank (day 15 to 85) were balanced CD4/CD8, whereas later expanders leaned CD4+.

Input material: PBMCs or a T cell subset sorted from them (not recorded which). The V call is TRBV6-5, the J call TRBJ2-7, with 11 bases lining up with TRBD1. This clonotype originated in a man between 18 and 35 years old who had mild COVID-19 (a few samples of this study predate the infection). Cell type and time point are not known. CDR3 loop: CASSRDRGFFEQYF. CDR3 DNA sequence: TGTGCCAGCAGCAGGGACAGGGGGTTTTTCGAGCAGTACTTC.